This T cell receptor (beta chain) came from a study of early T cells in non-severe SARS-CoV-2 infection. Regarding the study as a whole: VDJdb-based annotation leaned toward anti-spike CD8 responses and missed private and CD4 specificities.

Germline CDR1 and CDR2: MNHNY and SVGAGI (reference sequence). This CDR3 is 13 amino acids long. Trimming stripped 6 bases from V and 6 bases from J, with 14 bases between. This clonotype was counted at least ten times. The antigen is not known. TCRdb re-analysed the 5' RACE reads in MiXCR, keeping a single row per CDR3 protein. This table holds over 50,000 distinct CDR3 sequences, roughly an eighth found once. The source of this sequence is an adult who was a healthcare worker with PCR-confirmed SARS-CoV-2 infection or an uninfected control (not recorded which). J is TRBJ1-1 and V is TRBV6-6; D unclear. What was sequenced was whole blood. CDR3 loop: CASRKTVEAEAFF. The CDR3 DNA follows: TGTGCCAGCAGGAAAACAGTGGAGGCTGAAGCTTTCTTT.